This is a list of T cell receptor beta chains from one sample in a study of shared clonotypes between healthy human individuals. This table comes from immunoSEQ multiplex PCR, and its TCRdb copy is limited to in-frame clones, with some not included. The table lists 980,000 or so clones, about 80% of them singletons. The sequenced sample was memory CD4+ T cells sorted from blood. These receptors originate from a man between 18 and 29 years old in good health. CDR3s include the opening cysteine and the closing phenylalanine or tryptophan. The D gene is left open where the match is weak. Some rows mark clone size as missing; the rest say once, few, many or name a class of expanded clone.

v_call,j_call,clone_size,d_call,cdr3_aa,cdr3_nt
TRBV15,TRBJ2-3,once,TRBD1,CATSRDRAGQGKDTQYF,TGTGCCACCAGCAGAGATCGAGCCGGACAGGGAAAAGATACGCAGTATTTT
TRBV27,TRBJ2-3,.,.,CASSFRGPTDTQYF,TGTGCCAGCAGTTTCCGGGGACCGACTGATACGCAGTATTTT
TRBV6-5,TRBJ1-5,.,.,CASSYSIWARPQHF,TGTGCCAGCAGTTACTCGATCTGGGCGCGACCCCAGCATTTT
TRBV19,TRBJ2-6,.,TRBD1,CASSKGQPGANVLTF,TGTGCCAGTAGTAAGGGACAGCCTGGGGCCAACGTCCTGACTTTC
TRBV5-6,TRBJ1-3,once,.,CASSLDLGGNTIYF,TGTGCCAGCAGCTTAGACCTTGGGGGAAACACCATATATTTT
TRBV5-1,TRBJ2-7,.,.,CASSSAPSGLQFYEQYF,TGCGCCAGCAGCTCTGCGCCTTCGGGACTGCAATTCTACGAGCAGTACTTC
TRBV30,TRBJ2-3,few,.,CAWKGTGLTDTQYF,TGTGCCTGGAAGGGAACAGGGTTGACAGATACGCAGTATTTT
TRBV27,TRBJ2-3,.,.,CASSPPNGLTQYF,TGTGCCAGCAGTCCCCCTAACGGCCTTACGCAGTATTTT
TRBV5-1,TRBJ2-7,.,.,CASSRRSDSSYEQYF,TGCGCCAGCAGCAGACGATCGGACAGCTCCTACGAGCAGTACTTC
TRBV13,TRBJ2-3,few,.,CASRERGAGTDTQYF,TGTGCCAGCAGGGAACGGGGGGCCGGCACAGATACGCAGTATTTT
TRBV12-5,TRBJ2-1,few,.,CASGLGLWSSYNEQFF,TGTGCTAGTGGTTTGGGACTCTGGAGCTCCTACAATGAGCAGTTCTTC
TRBV9,TRBJ2-7,.,.,CASSVGPEGVGEQYF,TGTGCCAGCAGCGTGGGCCCAGAAGGGGTGGGGGAGCAGTACTTC
TRBV7-2,TRBJ2-5,.,.,CASSLGRWETQYF,TGTGCCAGCAGCTTGGGGCGATGGGAGACCCAGTACTTC
TRBV2,TRBJ2-7,few,.,CASRGRRGVGEQYF,TGTGCCAGCAGAGGGCGGCGGGGCGTCGGAGAGCAGTACTTC
TRBV19,TRBJ2-1,few,TRBD2,CASSTPGLAAYMNYNEQFF,TGTGCCAGTAGTACCCCGGGACTAGCGGCATACATGAACTACAATGAGCAGTTCTTC
TRBV18,TRBJ2-7,.,TRBD2,CASSPLGLAGISYEQYF,TGTGCCAGCTCACCACTCGGCCTAGCGGGGATCTCCTACGAGCAGTACTTC
TRBV5-1,TRBJ1-3,few,.,CASSFQPASSGNTIYF,TGCGCCAGCAGCTTTCAGCCAGCCAGCTCTGGAAACACCATATATTTT
TRBV10-2,TRBJ1-5,.,TRBD1,CASRPGQGVQPQHF,TGCGCCAGCAGACCAGGACAGGGAGTACAGCCCCAGCATTTT
TRBV6-5,TRBJ1-5,.,.,CASRPYRDSSQPQHF,TGTGCCAGCAGGCCCTACAGGGATTCTAGTCAGCCCCAGCATTTT
TRBV28,TRBJ2-7,few,.,CASSYMGLIAYEQYF,TGTGCCAGCAGTTATATGGGATTAATTGCCTACGAGCAGTACTTC
TRBV5-1,TRBJ2-1,.,TRBD2,CASREAGVSSGEQFF,TGCGCCAGCAGAGAAGCGGGAGTCTCGTCCGGTGAGCAGTTCTTC
TRBV9,TRBJ2-2,.,.,CASSVSPPDGPTGELFF,TGTGCCAGCAGCGTATCCCCCCCGGACGGACCGACCGGGGAGCTGTTTTTT
TRBV12-5,TRBJ2-5,few,.,CASGFGGEETQYF,TGTGCTAGTGGTTTTGGCGGAGAAGAGACCCAGTACTTC
TRBV2,TRBJ2-2,.,.,CASRGGVSTGELFF,TGTGCCAGCCGAGGCGGGGTTAGCACCGGGGAGCTGTTTTTT
TRBV2,TRBJ2-1,.,.,CASSVSVNEQFF,TGTGCCAGCAGTGTAAGCGTTAATGAGCAGTTCTTC
TRBV15,TRBJ2-3,.,.,CATSREGDTQYF,TGTGCCACCAGCAGAGAGGGGGATACGCAGTATTTT
TRBV28,TRBJ2-7,.,.,CASRFPGGYEQYF,TGTGCCAGCAGGTTTCCGGGCGGATACGAGCAGTACTTC
TRBV2,TRBJ1-5,.,.,CASSEGFGNQPQHF,TGTGCCAGCAGTGAGGGGTTTGGCAATCAGCCCCAGCATTTT
TRBV27,TRBJ2-7,many,TRBD2,CASSFYSGGAYEQYF,TGTGCCAGCAGTTTTTATAGCGGGGGGGCCTACGAGCAGTACTTC
TRBV7-2,TRBJ1-5,.,TRBD1,CASSGTGGGGQPQHF,TGTGCCAGCAGCGGCACAGGGGGCGGAGGTCAGCCCCAGCATTTT
TRBV5-5,TRBJ1-5,.,.,CASSSRQETSQHF,TGTGCCAGCAGCTCAAGACAGGAAACTTCCCAGCATTTT
TRBV5-4,TRBJ2-1,once,.,CASSQDRYNEQFF,TGTGCCAGCAGTCAAGACAGATACAATGAGCAGTTCTTC
TRBV27,TRBJ2-5,.,.,CASSFKRGETQYF,TGTGCCAGCAGTTTTAAACGGGGAGAGACCCAGTACTTC
TRBV7-9,TRBJ2-7,.,.,CASSPPGYEQYF,TGTGCCAGCAGCCCTCCGGGGTACGAGCAGTACTTC
TRBV2,TRBJ1-3,.,.,CASSESHSGNTIYF,TGTGCCAGCAGTGAGTCCCACTCTGGAAACACCATATATTTT
TRBV5-1,TRBJ2-7,.,TRBD1,CASSSGTGGPLEQYF,TGCGCCAGCAGCTCCGGGACAGGGGGGCCCCTCGAGCAGTACTTC
TRBV30,TRBJ2-3,once,TRBD1,CAWSGGGSADTQYF,TGTGCCTGGAGTGGAGGGGGCAGCGCAGATACGCAGTATTTT
TRBV7-2,TRBJ2-1,.,.,CASSYRVLYNEQFF,TGTGCCAGCAGCTACAGGGTCTTGTACAATGAGCAGTTCTTC
TRBV19,TRBJ2-7,.,.,CASSIDATLGSYEQYF,TGTGCCAGTAGTATAGACGCCACCTTGGGCTCCTACGAGCAGTACTTC
TRBV14,TRBJ2-3,.,TRBD1,CASSSPRQGWDTQYF,TGTGCCAGCAGCTCGCCCCGACAGGGATGGGATACGCAGTATTTT
TRBV28,TRBJ2-3,.,TRBD1,CASRDRGSADTQYF,TGTGCCAGCAGGGACAGGGGGTCAGCAGATACGCAGTATTTT
TRBV28,TRBJ1-5,.,.,CASRDPGVKKTQHF,TGTGCCAGCAGAGATCCGGGTGTTAAGAAAACCCAGCATTTT
TRBV7-2,TRBJ2-7,few,.,CASSPHSSEYEQYF,TGTGCCAGCAGCCCACACTCTAGCGAGTACGAGCAGTACTTC
TRBV9,TRBJ2-2,.,TRBD2,CASSVGASGMSGELFF,TGTGCCAGCAGCGTAGGCGCTAGCGGGATGTCCGGGGAGCTGTTTTTT
TRBV5-3,TRBJ2-7,.,.,CASSLANTYEQYF,TGTGCCAGCAGCTTGGCCAACACCTACGAGCAGTACTTC
TRBV11-2,TRBJ2-1,.,.,CASSLDPGSIMGRNEQFF,TGTGCCAGCAGCTTAGATCCGGGATCTATCATGGGGCGCAATGAGCAGTTCTTC
TRBV9,TRBJ1-5,.,.,CASSVGSGQPQHF,TGTGCCAGCAGCGTAGGGAGTGGTCAGCCCCAGCATTTT
TRBV5-8,TRBJ2-7,.,.,CASSPWAGGYEQYF,TGTGCCAGCAGCCCATGGGCAGGGGGGTACGAGCAGTACTTC
TRBV5-1,TRBJ1-1,.,.,CASTRGAIGVNTEAFF,TGCGCCAGCACCAGAGGGGCGATCGGGGTGAACACTGAAGCTTTCTTT
TRBV10-3,TRBJ2-7,once,TRBD1,CAISESDRSYEQYF,TGTGCCATCAGTGAGTCGGACAGGTCCTACGAGCAGTACTTC
TRBV30,TRBJ2-5,.,.,CAWSPGDIRIQETQYF,TGTGCCTGGAGTCCAGGGGATATCCGTATACAAGAGACCCAGTACTTC
TRBV7-2,TRBJ2-5,.,.,CASSYTDRETQYF,TGTGCCAGCAGTTATACAGATAGAGAGACCCAGTACTTC
TRBV9,TRBJ1-2,.,.,CASSVGWETNYGYTF,TGTGCCAGCAGCGTAGGATGGGAGACTAACTATGGCTACACCTTC
TRBV5-6,TRBJ1-5,.,TRBD1,CASSLGWDRTRFSNQPQHF,TGTGCCAGCAGCTTAGGGTGGGACAGAACCAGATTTAGCAATCAGCCCCAGCATTTT
TRBV9,TRBJ1-2,.,TRBD1,CASSPNPGQGRYGYTF,TGTGCCAGCAGTCCAAATCCGGGACAGGGGAGGTATGGCTACACCTTC
TRBV5-6,TRBJ1-1,.,TRBD1,CASRGDRVPEAFF,TGTGCCAGCAGAGGTGACAGGGTTCCTGAAGCTTTCTTT
TRBV19,TRBJ2-1,once,TRBD2,CATKRGANSYNEQFF,TGTGCCACAAAGCGGGGGGCTAACTCCTACAATGAGCAGTTCTTC
TRBV5-5,TRBJ1-5,.,.,CASSLGDWSNQPQHF,TGTGCCAGCAGCTTGGGGGACTGGAGCAATCAGCCCCAGCATTTT
TRBV6-5,TRBJ1-3,.,TRBD1,CASRTGGSGNTIYF,TGTGCCAGCAGAACAGGGGGCTCTGGAAACACCATATATTTT
TRBV11-2,TRBJ1-2,few,.,CASSKRGESNYGYTF,TGTGCCAGCAGCAAGAGGGGGGAATCTAACTATGGCTACACCTTC